This T cell receptor (beta chain) was profiled in a study of T cells after posttransplantation cyclophosphamide. Whole-study findings and limits: Recipient CMV seropositivity and CMV reactivation strongly tracked TRB clonality.

Using immunoSEQ multiplex PCR, the repertoire was profiled, and TCRdb retains in-frame clones only, with some absent. Seen here are about 52,000 clones, roughly 92% observed once, and the top ten hold approximately 2.9%. With regard to this clone: Its antigen is as yet unknown.

V trimming: 1 base; J trimming: 15 bases; junction bases outside the gene matches: 13. The CDR3 totals 14 residues. The germline gives CDR1 SGHRS, CDR2 YFSETQ. Sequenced material: PBMCs. This clonotype originated in a woman aged 25 to 39 in good health and a related stem cell transplant donor. The chain couples TRBV5-1 to TRBJ2-1, with 7 bases identical to TRBD1. In DNA, the CDR3 is TGCGCCAGCAGCTTGTATCCCAGCGACAGGGTGGGGTTCTTC. Its translation: CASSLYPSDRVGFF.